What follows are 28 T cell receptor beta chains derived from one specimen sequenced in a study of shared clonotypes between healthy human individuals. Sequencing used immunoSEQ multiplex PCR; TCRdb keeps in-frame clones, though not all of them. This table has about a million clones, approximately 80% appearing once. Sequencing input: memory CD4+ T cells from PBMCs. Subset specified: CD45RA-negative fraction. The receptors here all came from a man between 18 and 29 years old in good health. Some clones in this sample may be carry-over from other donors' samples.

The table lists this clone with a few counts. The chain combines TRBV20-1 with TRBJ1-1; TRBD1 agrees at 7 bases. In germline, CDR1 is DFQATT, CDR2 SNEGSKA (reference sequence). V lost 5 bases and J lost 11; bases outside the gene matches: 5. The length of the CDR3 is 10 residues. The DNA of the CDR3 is TGCAGTGCTCCGACAGGGCTGGCTTTCTTT. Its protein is CSAPTGLAFF.

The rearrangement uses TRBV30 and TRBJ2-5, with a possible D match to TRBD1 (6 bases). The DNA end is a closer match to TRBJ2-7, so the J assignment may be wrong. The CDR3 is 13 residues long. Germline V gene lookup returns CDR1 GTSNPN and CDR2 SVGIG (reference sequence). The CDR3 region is CAWTQGSSYEQYF. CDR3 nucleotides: TGTGCCTGGACACAGGGAAGCTCCTACGAGCAGTACTTC.

In DNA form, the CDR3 reads TGTGCCACGCAAGCACGAGAGGGAAACACTGAAGCTTTCTTT. Its translation: CATQAREGNTEAFF. The chain couples TRBV10-3 to TRBJ1-1, with D unresolved. The CDR3 spans 14 residues. The germline V gene has CDR1 ENHRY and CDR2 SYGVKD. The ends were cut back, 10 bases at V and 2 bases at J, with 17 bases in the middle.

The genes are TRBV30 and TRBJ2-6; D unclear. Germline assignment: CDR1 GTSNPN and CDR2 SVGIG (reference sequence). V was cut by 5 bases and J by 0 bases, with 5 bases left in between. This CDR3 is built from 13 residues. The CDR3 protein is CAWRHSGANVLTF. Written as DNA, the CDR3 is TGTGCCTGGCGACACTCTGGGGCCAACGTCCTGACTTTC.

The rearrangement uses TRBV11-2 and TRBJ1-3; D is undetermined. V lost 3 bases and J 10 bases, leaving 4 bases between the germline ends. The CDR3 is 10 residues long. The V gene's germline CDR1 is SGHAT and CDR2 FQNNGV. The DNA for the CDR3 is TGTGCCAGCAGCTTCGATACCATATATTTT. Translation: CASSFDTIYF.

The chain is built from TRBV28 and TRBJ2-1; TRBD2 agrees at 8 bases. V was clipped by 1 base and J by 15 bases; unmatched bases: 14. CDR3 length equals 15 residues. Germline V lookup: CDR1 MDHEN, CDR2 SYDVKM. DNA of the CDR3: TGTGCCAGCAGTTTATCGGGGAAGGGACTAGTCACGGGGTTCTTC. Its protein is CASSLSGKGLVTGFF.

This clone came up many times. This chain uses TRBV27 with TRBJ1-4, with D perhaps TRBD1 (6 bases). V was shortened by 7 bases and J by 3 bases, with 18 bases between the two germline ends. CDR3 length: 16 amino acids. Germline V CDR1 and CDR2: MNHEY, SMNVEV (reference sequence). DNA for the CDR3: TGTGCCAGCACTAGAGGGACACCCGAAGCTAATGAAAAACTGTTTTTT. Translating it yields CASTRGTPEANEKLFF.

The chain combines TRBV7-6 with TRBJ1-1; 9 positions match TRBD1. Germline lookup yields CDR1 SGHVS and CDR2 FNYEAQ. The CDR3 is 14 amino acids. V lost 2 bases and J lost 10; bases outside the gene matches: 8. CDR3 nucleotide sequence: TGTGCCAGCAGCTTAAATCGGGACAGGGCGATAGCTTTCTTT. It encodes CASSLNRDRAIAFF.

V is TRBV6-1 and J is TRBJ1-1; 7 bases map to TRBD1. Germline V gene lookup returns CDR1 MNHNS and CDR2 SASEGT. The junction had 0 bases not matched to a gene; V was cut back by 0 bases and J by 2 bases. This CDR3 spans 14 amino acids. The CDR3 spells CASSEAGGNTEAFF. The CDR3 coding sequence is TGTGCCAGCAGTGAAGCAGGGGGCAACACTGAAGCTTTCTTT.

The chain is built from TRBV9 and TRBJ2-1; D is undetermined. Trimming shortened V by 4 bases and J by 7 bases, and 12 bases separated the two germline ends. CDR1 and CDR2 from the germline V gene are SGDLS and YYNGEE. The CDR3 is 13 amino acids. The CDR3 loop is CASSQDRLNEQFF. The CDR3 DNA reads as TGTGCCAGCAGCCAAGATAGGCTGAATGAGCAGTTCTTC.

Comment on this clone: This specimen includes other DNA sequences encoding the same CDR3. CDR3 in amino acids: CASSDSGLAGDTQYF. The CDR3 DNA reads TGTGCCAGCAGTGACTCGGGGCTAGCGGGAGATACGCAGTATTTT. J is TRBJ2-3 and V is TRBV6-4; TRBD2 matches 8 bases. The trim removed 0 bases at V and 5 bases at J, leaving 4 bases unmatched. This CDR3 spans 15 amino acids. Germline V gene data show CDR1 as MRHNA and CDR2 as SNTAGT.

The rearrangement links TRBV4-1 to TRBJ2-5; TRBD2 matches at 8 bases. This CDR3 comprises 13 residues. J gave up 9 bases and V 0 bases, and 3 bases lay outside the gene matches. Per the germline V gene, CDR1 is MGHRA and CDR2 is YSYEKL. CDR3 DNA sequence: TGCGCCAGCAGCCAAGAGGGACTAGGGGCCCAGTACTTC. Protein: CASSQEGLGAQYF.

In nucleotides, the CDR3 is TGTGCCAGCCTACTACAAGAGACCCAGTACTTC. Translated: CASLLQETQYF. The chain links TRBV7-3 to TRBJ2-5; D call uncertain. V was cut by 8 bases and J by 2 bases, with 6 bases left in between. Germline V lookup: CDR1 SGHTA, CDR2 FQGTGA. This CDR3 is built from 11 residues.

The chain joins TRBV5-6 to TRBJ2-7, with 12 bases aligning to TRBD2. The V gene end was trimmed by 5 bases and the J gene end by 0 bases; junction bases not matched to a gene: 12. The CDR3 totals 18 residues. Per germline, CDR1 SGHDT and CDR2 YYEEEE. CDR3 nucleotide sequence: TGTGCCAGCAGTCGGACTAGCGGGAAGCGTGGGAGCTCCTACGAGCAGTACTTC. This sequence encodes CASSRTSGKRGSSYEQYF.

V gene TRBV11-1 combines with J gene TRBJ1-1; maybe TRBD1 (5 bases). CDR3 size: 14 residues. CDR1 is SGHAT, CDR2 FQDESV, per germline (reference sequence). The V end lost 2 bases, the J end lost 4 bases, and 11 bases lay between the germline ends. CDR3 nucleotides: TGTGCCAGCAGCTTATCCCGGGGGAGCACTGAAGCTTTCTTT. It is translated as CASSLSRGSTEAFF.

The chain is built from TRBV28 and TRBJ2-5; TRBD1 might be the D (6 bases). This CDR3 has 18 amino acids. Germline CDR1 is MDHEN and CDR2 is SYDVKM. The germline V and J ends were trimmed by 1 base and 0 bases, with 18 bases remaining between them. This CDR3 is CASSLSRGIPLYQETQYF. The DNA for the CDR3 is TGTGCCAGCAGTTTATCCAGGGGCATTCCTTTGTACCAAGAGACCCAGTACTTC.

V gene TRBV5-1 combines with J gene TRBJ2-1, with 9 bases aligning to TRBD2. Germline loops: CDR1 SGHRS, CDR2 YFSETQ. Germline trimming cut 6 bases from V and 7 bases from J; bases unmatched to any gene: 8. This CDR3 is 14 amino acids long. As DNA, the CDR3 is TGCGCCAGCAATAGCGGGAGTATGATGAATGAGCAGTTCTTC. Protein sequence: CASNSGSMMNEQFF.

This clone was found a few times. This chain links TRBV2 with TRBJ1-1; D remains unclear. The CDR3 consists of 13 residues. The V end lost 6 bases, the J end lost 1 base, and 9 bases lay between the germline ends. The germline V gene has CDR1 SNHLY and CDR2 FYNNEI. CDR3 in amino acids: CASSYDRNTEAFF. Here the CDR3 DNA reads TGTGCCAGCAGCTACGATCGGAACACTGAAGCTTTCTTT. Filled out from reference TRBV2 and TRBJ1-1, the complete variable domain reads EPEVTQTPSHQVTQMGQEVILRCVPISNHLYFYWYRQILGQKVEFLVSFYNNEISEKSEIFDDQFSVERPDGSNFTLKIRSTKLEDSAMYFCASSYDRNTEAFFGQGTRLTVV.

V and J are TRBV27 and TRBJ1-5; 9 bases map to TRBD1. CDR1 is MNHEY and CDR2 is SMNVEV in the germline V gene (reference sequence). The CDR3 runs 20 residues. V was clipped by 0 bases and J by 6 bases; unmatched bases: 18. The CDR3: CASSLSGMRQGVKFIQPQHF. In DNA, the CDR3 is TGTGCCAGCAGTTTATCGGGAATGAGACAGGGGGTAAAGTTTATTCAGCCCCAGCATTTT.

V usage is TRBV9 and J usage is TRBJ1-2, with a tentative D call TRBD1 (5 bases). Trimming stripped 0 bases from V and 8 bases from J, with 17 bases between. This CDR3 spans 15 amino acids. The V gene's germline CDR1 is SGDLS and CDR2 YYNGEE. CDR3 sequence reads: CASSVVTGQTGGYTF. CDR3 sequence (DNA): TGTGCCAGCAGCGTAGTGACCGGGCAAACAGGCGGCTACACCTTC.

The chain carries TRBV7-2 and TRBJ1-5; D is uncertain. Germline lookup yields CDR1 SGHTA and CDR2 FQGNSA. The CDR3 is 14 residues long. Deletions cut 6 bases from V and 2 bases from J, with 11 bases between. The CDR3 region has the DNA TGTGCCAGCAGGGAGACGAATGGCAATCAGCCCCAGCATTTT. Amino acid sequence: CASRETNGNQPQHF.

The CDR3 DNA is TGCGCCAGCAGCCAAGGTGTGGCGGGAATTTTCTACGAGCAGTACTTC. This encodes CASSQGVAGIFYEQYF. The V gene is TRBV4-1, the J gene TRBJ2-7; perhaps TRBD2 as D (6 bases). V was shortened by 1 base and J by 3 bases, with 16 bases between the two germline ends. This CDR3 region has 16 residues. Germline V lookup: CDR1 MGHRA, CDR2 YSYEKL.

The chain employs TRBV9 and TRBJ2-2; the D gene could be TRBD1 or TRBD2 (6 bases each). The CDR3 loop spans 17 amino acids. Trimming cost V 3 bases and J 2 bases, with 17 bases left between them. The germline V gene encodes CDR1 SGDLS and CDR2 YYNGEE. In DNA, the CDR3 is TGTGCCAGCAGCGAGGGGGGAGCATATCAAAACACCGGGGAGCTGTTTTTT. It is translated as CASSEGGAYQNTGELFF.

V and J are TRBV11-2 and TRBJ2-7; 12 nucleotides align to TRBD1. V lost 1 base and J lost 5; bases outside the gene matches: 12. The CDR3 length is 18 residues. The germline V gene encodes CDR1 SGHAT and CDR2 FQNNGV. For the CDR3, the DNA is TGTGCCAGCAGCTTAGTTATAGCGGGACAGGGGGCGCATCACGAGCAGTACTTC. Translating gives CASSLVIAGQGAHHEQYF.

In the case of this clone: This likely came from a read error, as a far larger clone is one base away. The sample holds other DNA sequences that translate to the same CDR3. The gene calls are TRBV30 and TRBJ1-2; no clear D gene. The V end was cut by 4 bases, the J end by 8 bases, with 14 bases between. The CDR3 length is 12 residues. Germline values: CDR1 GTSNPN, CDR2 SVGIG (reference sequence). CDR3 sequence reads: CAWTMDGGGYTF. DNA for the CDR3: TGTGCCTGGACCATGGACGGAGGAGGCTACACCTTC.

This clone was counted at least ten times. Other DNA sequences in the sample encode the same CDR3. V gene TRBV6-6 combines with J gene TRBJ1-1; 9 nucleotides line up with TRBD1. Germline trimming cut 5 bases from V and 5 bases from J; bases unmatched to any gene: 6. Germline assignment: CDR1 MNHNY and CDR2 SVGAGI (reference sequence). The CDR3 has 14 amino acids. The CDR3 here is CASSTGQGRTEAFF. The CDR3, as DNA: TGTGCCAGCAGTACTGGACAGGGGAGGACTGAAGCTTTCTTT.

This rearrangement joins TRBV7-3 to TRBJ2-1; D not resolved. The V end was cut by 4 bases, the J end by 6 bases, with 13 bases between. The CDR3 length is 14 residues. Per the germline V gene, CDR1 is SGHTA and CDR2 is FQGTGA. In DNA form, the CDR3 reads TGTGCCAGCAGCTCCCTAGTGGGTAGCAATGAGCAGTTCTTC. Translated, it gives CASSSLVGSNEQFF.

The CDR3 here is CASGAGANVLTF. The CDR3 DNA follows: TGTGCCAGCGGGGCTGGGGCCAACGTCCTGACTTTC. The genes are TRBV28 and TRBJ2-6; D not certain. V was clipped by 8 bases and J by 2 bases, with 4 bases between them. Germline CDR1 reads MDHEN; CDR2 reads SYDVKM. This CDR3 region has 12 residues. The variable domain in full, with the rest retrieved from reference TRBV28 and TRBJ2-6, is DVKVTQSSRYLVKRTGEKVFLECVQDMDHENMFWYRQDPGLGLRLIYFSYDVKMKEKGDIPEGYSVSREKKERFSLILESASTNQTSMYLCASGAGANVLTFGAGSRLTVL.